What follows are 9 T cell receptor beta chains derived from one specimen sequenced in a study of cytomegalovirus exposure and HLA in healthy donors listed by TCRdb under 2017. The protocol used for the library was the immunoSEQ multiplex PCR assay. For the multiplex PCR, a mixture combining 60 forward primers for TCR Vbeta segments and 13 reverse primers for TCR Jbeta segments was used. Drawn from immuneACCESS, this table holds only the in-frame rearrangements with V and J called that TCRdb kept. Clones are partly lost; checked studies trace under half to an unresolved V gene and leave the rest unexplained. In this sample the table shows about 120,000 clones, 65% to 80% of which occur a single time. The top ten clonotypes cover less than 3.5% of the sample. Sequencing was done on a sample of PBMCs. The source of these receptors is a woman between 40 and 50 years old in good health and CMV-seropositive.

Concerning this clone: The same CDR3 can be traced to other DNA sequences in this sample. The chain is built from TRBV5-5 and TRBJ2-7; 7 bases agree with TRBD1. The germline gives CDR1 SGHKS, CDR2 YYEKEE (reference sequence). The CDR3 extends over 14 amino acids. V lost 2 bases, J lost 1 base, and 3 bases stayed unmatched. The CDR3 DNA reads TGTGCCAGCAGCTTAAGGGACAGTTCCTACGAGCAGTACTTC. It codes for CASSLRDSSYEQYF. Together with reference TRBV5-5 and TRBJ2-7, the CDR3 gives the full variable domain: DAGVTQSPTHLIKTRGQQVTLRCSPISGHKSVSWYQQVLGQGPQFIFQYYEKEERGRGNFPDRFSARQFPNYSSELNVNALLLGDSALYLCASSLRDSSYEQYFGPGTRLTVT.

The CDR3 is CASGSTGTGTDTQYF. CDR3 in DNA: TGTGCTAGTGGCTCGACCGGGACAGGGACAGATACGCAGTATTTT. This chain links TRBV12-5 with TRBJ2-3, with 9 positions matching TRBD1. Per the germline V gene, CDR1 is LGHNT and CDR2 is FRNRAP. This CDR3 has 15 amino acids. V shed 6 bases and J 3 bases; nucleotides not matched to a gene: 7.

The V and J genes are TRBV28 and TRBJ1-2, with D possibly TRBD1 on 5 matching bases. Germline V lookup: CDR1 MDHEN, CDR2 SYDVKM. The CDR3 loop spans 14 amino acids. The ends were cut back, 5 bases at V and 4 bases at J, with 14 bases in the middle. The CDR3 spells CASSLTRQSYGYTF. The CDR3 DNA reads as TGTGCCAGCAGTCTGACTCGACAGTCCTATGGCTACACCTTC.

The gene calls are TRBV19 and TRBJ1-5, with TRBD1 matching over 8 bases. Germline CDR1 is LNHDA and CDR2 is SQIVND (reference sequence). CDR3 length: 15 residues. The J segment lost 2 bases and the V segment lost 9 bases, leaving 9 bases of the junction unmatched. The CDR3: CASTSGGSGNQPQHF. The DNA for the CDR3 is TGTGCCAGCACCTCAGGGGGCTCAGGCAATCAGCCCCAGCATTTT.

The V gene is TRBV7-9, the J gene TRBJ1-1; unclear D gene. The CDR3 runs 12 residues. The V gene lost 1 base and the J gene lost 2 bases, with 2 bases spanning the gap. The germline V gene has CDR1 SEHNR and CDR2 FQNEAQ (reference sequence). The CDR3 region has the DNA TGTGCCAGCAGCTTAGTAAACACTGAAGCTTTCTTT. Amino acid sequence: CASSLVNTEAFF.

This chain links TRBV6-5 with TRBJ1-5; D uncertain. The CDR3 loop spans 14 amino acids. The ends were cut back, 5 bases at V and 7 bases at J, with 15 bases in the middle. Germline values: CDR1 MNHEY, CDR2 SVGAGI. The CDR3 DNA reads as TGTGCCAGCAGTATGGAGGGTGAAAGACAGCCCCAGCATTTT. It codes for CASSMEGERQPQHF.

This clone was seen once. Here the CDR3 reads CASSQDLSAAGVLPVNEQFF. CDR3 sequence (DNA): TGCGCCAGCAGCCAAGATCTTAGTGCGGCGGGAGTTTTACCCGTAAATGAGCAGTTCTTC. This rearrangement joins TRBV4-3 to TRBJ2-1; TRBD2 matches 7 bases. The CDR3 extends over 20 amino acids. Per germline, CDR1 LGHNA and CDR2 YSLEER. Trimming at V came to 0 bases and at J to 7 bases, leaving 21 bases not matched to a gene.

This chain uses TRBV28 with TRBJ2-7, with 11 positions matching TRBD1. The CDR3 has 15 amino acids. V dropped 5 bases and J dropped 1; count of bases not matched to a gene: 4. Per germline, CDR1 MDHEN and CDR2 SYDVKM. Here the CDR3 reads CASSGTGGPSYEQYF. The CDR3 region has the DNA TGTGCCAGCAGTGGGACAGGGGGTCCATCCTACGAGCAGTACTTC.

The J gene is TRBJ2-7, the V gene TRBV7-3, with D possibly TRBD1 on 6 matching bases. Deletions cut 2 bases from V and 7 bases from J, with 12 bases between. CDR3 length: 13 amino acids. The germline CDR1 and CDR2 sequences are SGHTA and FQGTGA. The CDR3 DNA reads as TGTGCCAGCAGCTTATCACAGGGATTAGAGCAGTACTTC. Amino acid sequence: CASSLSQGLEQYF.